These T cell receptor beta chains were read from a single sample in a study of cytotoxic CD8 clonotypes in ibrutinib-treated CLL. The method was immunoSEQ multiplex PCR; TCRdb's version includes in-frame clones alone and lacks a portion of them. The sample holds more than 110,000 clones; 75% to 85% are singletons and the top ten take 6.5% to 8%. The sample consisted of PBMCs, taken after 36 months of ibrutinib treatment. Source of these receptors: a human donor with chronic lymphocytic leukemia. Both conserved end residues are part of each CDR3. The D gene is left open where the match is weak. For some rows the clone size is stated as once, few or many, or as a class when expanded; others skip it.

j_gene | d_gene | v_gene | abundance | CDR3nt | CDR3aa
TRBJ2-7 | . | TRBV10-3 | few | TGTGCCAGGGGACGGACAACCGATGACGAGCAGTACTTC | CARGRTTDDEQYF
TRBJ1-2 | . | TRBV27 | . | TGTGCCAGCAGGATGAGGGCAGGTCAAGATGGCTACACCTTC | CASRMRAGQDGYTF
TRBJ2-7 | . | TRBV27 | . | TGTGCCAGCAGTTTCCGCAGGGGAGGTCCCTACGAGCAGTACTTC | CASSFRRGGPYEQYF
TRBJ2-6 | . | TRBV27 | . | TGTGCCAGCAGCTTACAGTTGTCTGGGGCCAACGTCCTGACTTTC | CASSLQLSGANVLTF
TRBJ2-5 | . | TRBV6-5 | . | TGTGCCAGCAGTTACTCCGAGGGTTGGGAGACCCAGTACTTC | CASSYSEGWETQYF
TRBJ2-2 | . | TRBV7-6 | . | TGTGCCAGCAGCTTAGCGCGGGACAGGGAGCTGTTTTTT | CASSLARDRELFF
TRBJ1-2 | . | TRBV19 | few | TGTGCCAGTAGTATAGATCCTCTGGGGGACGATTTCTATGGCTACACCTTC | CASSIDPLGDDFYGYTF
TRBJ1-5 | . | TRBV28 | . | TGTGCCAGCACCCGGGACCTTTCAAATCAGCCCCAGCATTTT | CASTRDLSNQPQHF
TRBJ2-1 | TRBD2 | TRBV25-1 | . | TGTGCCAGCAGTTTAGGGGGACTAGATAAGGTTGAGCAGTTCTTC | CASSLGGLDKVEQFF
TRBJ1-2 | . | TRBV6-5 | . | TGTGCCAGCAGTTACCGACAGACTAACTATGGCTACACCTTC | CASSYRQTNYGYTF
TRBJ2-3 | . | TRBV5-5 | . | TGTGCCAGCAGCCCCCTTCTGACAGATACGCAGTATTTT | CASSPLLTDTQYF
TRBJ2-7 | . | TRBV2 | once | TGTGCCAGCAAAGGGGCGGGCACACCCCGGGAGCAGTACTTC | CASKGAGTPREQYF
TRBJ1-5 | . | TRBV12-5 | few | TGTGCTAGTGGTTTTGGGGAAAATCAGCCCCAGCATTTT | CASGFGENQPQHF
TRBJ1-1 | . | TRBV7-8 | few | TGTGCCAGCTCGTTTGGGACCGGCCTATTAGGAGCTTTCTTT | CASSFGTGLLGAFF
TRBJ2-7 | . | TRBV5-1 | . | TGCGCCAGCAGAGCGGTGGCCTCCTACGAGCAGTACTTC | CASRAVASYEQYF
TRBJ1-2 | TRBD1 | TRBV30 | . | TGTGCCTGGACCGGGACAGGTTTTAACTATGGCTACACCTTC | CAWTGTGFNYGYTF
TRBJ2-1 | . | TRBV29-1 | once | TGCAGTGCCGGGACGCCAACTTACAATGAGCAGTTCTTC | CSAGTPTYNEQFF
TRBJ1-5 | . | TRBV5-1 | few | TGCGCCAGCAACCCGGGTCCAGAACACAATCAGCCCCAGCATTTT | CASNPGPEHNQPQHF